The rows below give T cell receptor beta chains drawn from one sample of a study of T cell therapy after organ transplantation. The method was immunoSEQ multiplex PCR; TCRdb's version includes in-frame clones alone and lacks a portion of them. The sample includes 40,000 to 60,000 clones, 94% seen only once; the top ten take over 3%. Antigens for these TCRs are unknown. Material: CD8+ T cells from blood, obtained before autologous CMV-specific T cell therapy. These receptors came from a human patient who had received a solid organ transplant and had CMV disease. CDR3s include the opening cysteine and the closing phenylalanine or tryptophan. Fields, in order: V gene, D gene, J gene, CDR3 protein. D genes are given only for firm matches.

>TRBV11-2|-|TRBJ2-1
CASSLVNEQFF
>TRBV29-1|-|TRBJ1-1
CSVERRDTEAFF
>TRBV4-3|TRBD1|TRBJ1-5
CASSADRERDQPQHF
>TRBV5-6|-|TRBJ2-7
CASSLEGIGPSYEQYF
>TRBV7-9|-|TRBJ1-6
CASSSPGRSNSPLHF
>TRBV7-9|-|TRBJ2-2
CASSLRGGGNTGELFF
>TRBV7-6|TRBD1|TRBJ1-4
CASSSNRGLDEKLFF
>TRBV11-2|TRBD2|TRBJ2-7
CASSLTSGGAHEQYF
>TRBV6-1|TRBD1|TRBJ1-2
CASSPDRGFYGYTF
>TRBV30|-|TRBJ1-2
CAWSAVLNYGYTF
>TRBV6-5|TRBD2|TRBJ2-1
CASSYSGGYNEQFF
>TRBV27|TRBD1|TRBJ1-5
CASKATGVMHGQPQHF
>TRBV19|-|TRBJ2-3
CASSINNIYTDTQYF
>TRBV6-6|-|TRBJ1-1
CASSYGQGPNTEAFF
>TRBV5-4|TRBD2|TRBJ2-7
CASSLGLAGDLEQYF
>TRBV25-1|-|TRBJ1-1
CASSLQGRDTEAFF
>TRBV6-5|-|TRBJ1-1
CASSYGGRNTEAFF
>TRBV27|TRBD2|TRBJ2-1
CASSDIPGLTYNEQFF